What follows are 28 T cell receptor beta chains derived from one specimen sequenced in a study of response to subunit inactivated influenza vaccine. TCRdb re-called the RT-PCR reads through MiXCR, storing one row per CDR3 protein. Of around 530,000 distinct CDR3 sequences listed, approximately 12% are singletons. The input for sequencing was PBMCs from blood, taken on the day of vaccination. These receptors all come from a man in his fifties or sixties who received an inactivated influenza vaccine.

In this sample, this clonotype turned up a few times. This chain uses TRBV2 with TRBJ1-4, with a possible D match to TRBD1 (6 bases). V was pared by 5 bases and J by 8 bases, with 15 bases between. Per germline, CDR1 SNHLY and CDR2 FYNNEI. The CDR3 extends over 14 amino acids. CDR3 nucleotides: TGTGCCAGCAGTATTGAAGGGGGGCACGAAAAACTGTTTTTT. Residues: CASSIEGGHEKLFF.

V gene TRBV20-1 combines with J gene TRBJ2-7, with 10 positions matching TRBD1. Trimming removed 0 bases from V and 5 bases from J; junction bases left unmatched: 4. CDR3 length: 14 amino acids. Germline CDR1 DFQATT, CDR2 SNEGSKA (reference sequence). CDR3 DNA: TGCAGTGCTAGAGAATGGGACAGGGGTCACGAGCAGTACTTC. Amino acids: CSAREWDRGHEQYF.

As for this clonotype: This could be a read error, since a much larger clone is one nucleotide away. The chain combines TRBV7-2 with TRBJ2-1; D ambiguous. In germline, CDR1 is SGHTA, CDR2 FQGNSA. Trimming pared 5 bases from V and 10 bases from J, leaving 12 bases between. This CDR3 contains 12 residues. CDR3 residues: CASSLRRKEQFF. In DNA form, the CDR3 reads TGTGCCAGCAGCCTGAGAAGGAAAGAGCAGTTCTTC.

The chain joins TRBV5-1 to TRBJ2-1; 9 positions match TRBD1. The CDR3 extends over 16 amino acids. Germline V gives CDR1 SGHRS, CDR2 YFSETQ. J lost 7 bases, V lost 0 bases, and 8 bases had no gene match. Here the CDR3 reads CASSLVQGQGGNEQFF. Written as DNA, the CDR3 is TGCGCCAGCAGCTTGGTCCAGGGACAGGGTGGTAATGAGCAGTTCTTC. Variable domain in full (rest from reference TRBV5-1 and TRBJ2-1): KAGVTQTPRYLIKTRGQQVTLSCSPISGHRSVSWYQQTPGQGLQFLFEYFSETQRNKGNFPGRFSGRQFSNSRSEMNVSTLELGDSALYLCASSLVQGQGGNEQFFGPGTRLTVL.

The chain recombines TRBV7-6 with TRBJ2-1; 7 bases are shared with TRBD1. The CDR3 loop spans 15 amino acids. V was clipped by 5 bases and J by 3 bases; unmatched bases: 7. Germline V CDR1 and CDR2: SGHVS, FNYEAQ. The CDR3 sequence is CASSRRTGDYNEQFF. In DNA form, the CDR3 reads TGTGCCAGCAGCCGTCGGACAGGTGACTACAATGAGCAGTTCTTC.

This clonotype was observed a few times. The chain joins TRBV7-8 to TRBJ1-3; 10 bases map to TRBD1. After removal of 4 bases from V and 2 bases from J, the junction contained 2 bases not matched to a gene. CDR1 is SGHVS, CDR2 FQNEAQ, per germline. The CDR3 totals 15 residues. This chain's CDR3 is CASSSDRGPGNTIYF. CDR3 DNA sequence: TGTGCCAGCAGCTCCGACAGGGGGCCTGGAAACACCATATATTTT.

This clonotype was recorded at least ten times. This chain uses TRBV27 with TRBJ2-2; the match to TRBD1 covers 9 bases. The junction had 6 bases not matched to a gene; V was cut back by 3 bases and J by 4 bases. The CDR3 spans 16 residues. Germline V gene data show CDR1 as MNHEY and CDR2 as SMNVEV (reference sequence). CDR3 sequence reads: CASSLSGQGVTGELFF. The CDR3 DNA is TGTGCCAGCAGTTTGTCGGGACAGGGAGTCACCGGGGAGCTGTTTTTT.

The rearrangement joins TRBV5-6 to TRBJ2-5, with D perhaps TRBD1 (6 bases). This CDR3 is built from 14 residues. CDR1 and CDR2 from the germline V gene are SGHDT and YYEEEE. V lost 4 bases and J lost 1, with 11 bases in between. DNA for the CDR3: TGTGCCAGCAGCGCAACAGGGTTCCAAGAGACCCAGTACTTC. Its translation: CASSATGFQETQYF. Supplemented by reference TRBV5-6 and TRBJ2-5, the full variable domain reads DAGVTQSPTHLIKTRGQQVTLRCSPKSGHDTVSWYQQALGQGPQFIFQYYEEEERQRGNFPDRFSGHQFPNYSSELNVNALLLGDSALYLCASSATGFQETQYFGPGTRLLVL.

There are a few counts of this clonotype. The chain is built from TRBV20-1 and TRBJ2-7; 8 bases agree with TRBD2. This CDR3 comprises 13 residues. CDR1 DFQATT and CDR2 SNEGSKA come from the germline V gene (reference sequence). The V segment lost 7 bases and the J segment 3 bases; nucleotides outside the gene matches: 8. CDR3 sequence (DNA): TGCAGTGTCCCCGGGAGGGGGGACTACGAGCAGTACTTC. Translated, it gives CSVPGRGDYEQYF.

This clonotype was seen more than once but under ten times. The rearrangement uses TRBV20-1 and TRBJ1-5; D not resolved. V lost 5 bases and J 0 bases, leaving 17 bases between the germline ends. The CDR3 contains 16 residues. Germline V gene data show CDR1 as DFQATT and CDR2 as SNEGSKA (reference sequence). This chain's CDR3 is CSAARTNGYSNQPQHF. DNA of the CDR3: TGCAGTGCTGCCCGGACCAACGGATATAGCAATCAGCCCCAGCATTTT.

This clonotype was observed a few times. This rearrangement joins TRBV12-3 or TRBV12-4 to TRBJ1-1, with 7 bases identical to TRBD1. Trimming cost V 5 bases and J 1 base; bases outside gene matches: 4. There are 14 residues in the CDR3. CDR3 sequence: CASSQTGSNTEAFF. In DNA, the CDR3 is TGTGCCAGCAGTCAGACAGGGTCGAACACTGAAGCTTTCTTT.

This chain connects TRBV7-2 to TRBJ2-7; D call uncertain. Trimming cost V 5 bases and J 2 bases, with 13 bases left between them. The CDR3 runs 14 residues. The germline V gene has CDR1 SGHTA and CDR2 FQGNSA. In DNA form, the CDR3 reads TGTGCCAGCAGCATCCACGGCAGGCCCTACGAGCAGTACTTC. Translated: CASSIHGRPYEQYF. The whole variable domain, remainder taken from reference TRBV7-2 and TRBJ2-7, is GAGVSQSPSNKVTEKGKDVELRCDPISGHTALYWYRQSLGQGLEFLIYFQGNSAPDKSGLPSDRFSAERTGGSVSTLTIQRTQQEDSAVYLCASSIHGRPYEQYFGPGTRLTVT.

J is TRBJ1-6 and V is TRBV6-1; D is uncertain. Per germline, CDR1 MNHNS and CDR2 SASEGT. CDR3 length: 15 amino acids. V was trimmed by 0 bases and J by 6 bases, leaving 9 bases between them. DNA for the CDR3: TGTGCCAGCAGTGAAGCGCTTAAGGTTAATTCACCCCTCCACTTT. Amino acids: CASSEALKVNSPLHF.

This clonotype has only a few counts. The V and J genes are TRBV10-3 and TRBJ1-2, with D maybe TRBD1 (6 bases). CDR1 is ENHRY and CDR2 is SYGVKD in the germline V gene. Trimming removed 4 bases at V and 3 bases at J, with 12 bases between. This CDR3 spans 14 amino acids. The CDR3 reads CAISVGQGHYGYTF. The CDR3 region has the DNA TGTGCCATCAGTGTTGGGCAGGGGCACTATGGCTACACCTTC.

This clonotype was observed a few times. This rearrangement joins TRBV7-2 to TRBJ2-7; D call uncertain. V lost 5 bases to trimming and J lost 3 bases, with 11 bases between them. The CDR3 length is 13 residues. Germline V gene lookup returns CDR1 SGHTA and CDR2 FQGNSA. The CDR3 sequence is CASSPRTNYEQYF. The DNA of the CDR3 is TGTGCCAGCAGCCCCCGCACTAACTACGAGCAGTACTTC.

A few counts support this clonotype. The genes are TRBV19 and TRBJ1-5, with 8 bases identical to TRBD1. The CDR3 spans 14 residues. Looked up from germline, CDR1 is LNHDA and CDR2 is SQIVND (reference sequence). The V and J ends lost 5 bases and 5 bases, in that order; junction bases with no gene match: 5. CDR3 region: CASSPRQGYQPQHF. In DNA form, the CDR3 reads TGTGCCAGTAGTCCAAGACAGGGGTATCAGCCCCAGCATTTT.

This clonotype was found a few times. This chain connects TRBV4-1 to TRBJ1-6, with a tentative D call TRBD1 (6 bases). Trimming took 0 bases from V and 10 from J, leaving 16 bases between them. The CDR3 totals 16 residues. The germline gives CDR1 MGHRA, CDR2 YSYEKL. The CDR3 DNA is TGCGCCAGCAGCCAAGAAGGGGCACAGGGACGGTCACCCCTCCACTTT. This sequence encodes CASSQEGAQGRSPLHF.

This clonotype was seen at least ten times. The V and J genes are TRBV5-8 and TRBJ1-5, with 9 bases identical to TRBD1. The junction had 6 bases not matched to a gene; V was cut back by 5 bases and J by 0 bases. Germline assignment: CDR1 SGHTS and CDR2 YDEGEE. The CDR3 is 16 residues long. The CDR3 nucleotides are TGTGCCAGCAGGGGACAGGGACGGAATAGCAATCAGCCCCAGCATTTT. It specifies CASRGQGRNSNQPQHF.

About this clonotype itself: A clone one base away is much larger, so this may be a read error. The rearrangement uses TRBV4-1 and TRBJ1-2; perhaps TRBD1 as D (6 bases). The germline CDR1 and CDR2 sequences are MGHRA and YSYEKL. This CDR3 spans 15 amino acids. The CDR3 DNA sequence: TGCGCCAGCAGCCTGCACAGGGACGATGGCTATGGCCACACCTTC. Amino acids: CASSLHRDDGYGHTF.

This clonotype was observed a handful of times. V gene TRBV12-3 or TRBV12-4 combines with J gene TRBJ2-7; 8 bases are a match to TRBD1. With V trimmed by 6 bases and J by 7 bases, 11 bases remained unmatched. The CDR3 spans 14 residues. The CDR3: CASSKTQGAREQYF. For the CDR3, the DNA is TGTGCCAGCAGCAAAACGCAGGGGGCGAGGGAGCAGTACTTC.

CDR3 bases: TGCGCCAGCAGCCTTGGGCTCTTCAGCTCCTACGAGCAGTACTTC. Its translation: CASSLGLFSSYEQYF. The V call is TRBV4-1, the J call TRBJ2-7; D gene uncertain. Trimming removed 4 bases at V and 0 bases at J, with 13 bases between. From germline, CDR1 is MGHRA and CDR2 YSYEKL. This CDR3 contains 15 residues.

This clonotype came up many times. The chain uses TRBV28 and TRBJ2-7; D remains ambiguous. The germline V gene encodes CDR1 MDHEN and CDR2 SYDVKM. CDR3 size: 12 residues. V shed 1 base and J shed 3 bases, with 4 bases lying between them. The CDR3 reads CASSLSDYEQYF. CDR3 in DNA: TGTGCCAGCAGTTTATCGGACTACGAGCAGTACTTC. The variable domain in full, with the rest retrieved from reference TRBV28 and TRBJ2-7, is DVKVTQSSRYLVKRTGEKVFLECVQDMDHENMFWYRQDPGLGLRLIYFSYDVKMKEKGDIPEGYSVSREKKERFSLILESASTNQTSMYLCASSLSDYEQYFGPGTRLTVT.

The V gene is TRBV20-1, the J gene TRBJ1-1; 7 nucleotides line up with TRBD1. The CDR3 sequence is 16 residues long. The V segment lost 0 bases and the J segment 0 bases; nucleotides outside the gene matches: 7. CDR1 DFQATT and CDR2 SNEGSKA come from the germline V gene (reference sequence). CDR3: CSARDPQGFMNTEAFF. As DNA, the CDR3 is TGCAGTGCTAGAGATCCACAGGGGTTCATGAACACTGAAGCTTTCTTT.

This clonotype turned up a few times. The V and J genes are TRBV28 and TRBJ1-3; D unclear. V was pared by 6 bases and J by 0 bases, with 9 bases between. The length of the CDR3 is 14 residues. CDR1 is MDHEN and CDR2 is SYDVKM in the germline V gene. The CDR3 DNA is TGTGCCAGCAGGCGAAATCGCTCTGGAAACACCATATATTTT. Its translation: CASRRNRSGNTIYF.

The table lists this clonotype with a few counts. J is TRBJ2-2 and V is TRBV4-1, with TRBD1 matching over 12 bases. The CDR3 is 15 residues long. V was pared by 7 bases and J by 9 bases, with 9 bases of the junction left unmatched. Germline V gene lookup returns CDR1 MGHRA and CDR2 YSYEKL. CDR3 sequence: CASKNPGTGGRELFF. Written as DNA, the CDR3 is TGCGCCAGCAAGAACCCCGGGACAGGGGGCCGGGAGCTGTTTTTT.

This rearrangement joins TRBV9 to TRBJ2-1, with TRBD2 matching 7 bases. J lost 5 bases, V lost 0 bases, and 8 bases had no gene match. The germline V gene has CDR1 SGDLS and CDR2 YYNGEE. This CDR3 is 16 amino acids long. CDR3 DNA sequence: TGTGCCAGCAGCGTAGTGGGGCGGGAGATCAACAATGAGCAGTTCTTC. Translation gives CASSVVGREINNEQFF.

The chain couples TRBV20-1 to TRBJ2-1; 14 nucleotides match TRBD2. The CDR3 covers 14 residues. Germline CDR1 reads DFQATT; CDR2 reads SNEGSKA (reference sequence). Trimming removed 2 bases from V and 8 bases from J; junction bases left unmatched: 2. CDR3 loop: CSARRLAGGDEQFF. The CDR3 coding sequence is TGCAGTGCTAGAAGACTAGCGGGAGGGGATGAGCAGTTCTTC.

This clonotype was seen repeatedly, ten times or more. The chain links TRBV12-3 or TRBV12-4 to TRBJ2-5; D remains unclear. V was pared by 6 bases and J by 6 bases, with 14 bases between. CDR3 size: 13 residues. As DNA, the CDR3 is TGTGCCAGCAGCCCGCGTGCAATCCAGACCCAGTACTTC. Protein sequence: CASSPRAIQTQYF.